This TCR beta chain is drawn from a study of T cell changes during pregnancy in multiple sclerosis. Data came from immunoSEQ multiplex PCR; TCRdb stores just in-frame clones and leaves some out. The data hold 35,000 or so clones, with 89% observed a single time. The CDR3 sequence is 22 residues long. This TCR came from a female donor in good health, enrolled as a control in a pregnancy study. The source material was CD4+ T cells from peripheral blood mononuclear cells, sampled after pregnancy. The chain couples TRBV21-1 to TRBJ2-6; TRBD1 was called by the table and not checked on the DNA. TRBV21-1 has pseudogene status. DNA of the CDR3: TGTGCCAGCAGCAAGCTCCAAGCCTATGGACAGCGGATGAGCTCTGGGGCCAACGTCCTGACTTTC. Its translation: CASSKLQAYGQRMSSGANVLTF.